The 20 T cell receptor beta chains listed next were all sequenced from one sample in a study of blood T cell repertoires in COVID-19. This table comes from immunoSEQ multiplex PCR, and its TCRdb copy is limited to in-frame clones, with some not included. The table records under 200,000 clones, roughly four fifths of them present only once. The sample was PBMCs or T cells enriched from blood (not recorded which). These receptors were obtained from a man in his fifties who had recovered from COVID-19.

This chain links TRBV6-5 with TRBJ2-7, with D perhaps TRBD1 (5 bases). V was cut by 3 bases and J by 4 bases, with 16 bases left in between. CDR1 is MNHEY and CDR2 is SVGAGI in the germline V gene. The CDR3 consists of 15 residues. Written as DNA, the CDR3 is TGTGCCAGCAGTTATCTAGGTCAGGGATATTACGAGCAGTACTTC. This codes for CASSYLGQGYYEQYF.

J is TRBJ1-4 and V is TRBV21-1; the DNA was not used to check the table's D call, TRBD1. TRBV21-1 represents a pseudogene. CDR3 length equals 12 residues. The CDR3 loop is CASRTDREKLFF. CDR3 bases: TGTGCCAGCAGGACAGACCGTGAAAAACTGTTTTTT.

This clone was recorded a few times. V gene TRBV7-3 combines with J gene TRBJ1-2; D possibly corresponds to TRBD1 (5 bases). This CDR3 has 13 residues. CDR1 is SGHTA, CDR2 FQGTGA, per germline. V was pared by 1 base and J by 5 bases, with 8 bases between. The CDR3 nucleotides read TGTGCCAGCAGCTTAAATCCAGGGTATGGCTACACCTTC. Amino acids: CASSLNPGYGYTF.

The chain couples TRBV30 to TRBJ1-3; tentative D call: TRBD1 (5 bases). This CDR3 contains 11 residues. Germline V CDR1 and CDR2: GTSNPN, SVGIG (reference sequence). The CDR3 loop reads CARGSGNTIYF. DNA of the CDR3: TGTGCAAGGGGCTCCGGAAACACCATATATTTT.

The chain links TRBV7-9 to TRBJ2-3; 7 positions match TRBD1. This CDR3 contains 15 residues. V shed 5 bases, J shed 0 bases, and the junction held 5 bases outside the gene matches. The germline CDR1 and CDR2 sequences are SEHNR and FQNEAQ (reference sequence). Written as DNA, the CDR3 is TGTGCCAGCAGCGATACAGGGGCTAGCACAGATACGCAGTATTTT. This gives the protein CASSDTGASTDTQYF.

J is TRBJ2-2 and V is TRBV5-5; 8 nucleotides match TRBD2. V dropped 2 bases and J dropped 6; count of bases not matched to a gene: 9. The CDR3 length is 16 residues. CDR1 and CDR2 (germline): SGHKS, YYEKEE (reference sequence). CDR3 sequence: CASSLLSGGMAGELFF. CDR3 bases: TGTGCCAGCAGCTTACTCAGCGGGGGCATGGCCGGGGAGCTGTTTTTT.

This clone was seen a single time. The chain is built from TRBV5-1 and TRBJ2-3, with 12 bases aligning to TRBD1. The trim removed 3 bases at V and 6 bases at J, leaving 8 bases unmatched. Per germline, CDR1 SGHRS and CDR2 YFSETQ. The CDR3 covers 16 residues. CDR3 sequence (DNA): TGCGCCAGCAGCTCATACCCGGGACAGGGGGCTGATACGCAGTATTTT. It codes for CASSSYPGQGADTQYF.

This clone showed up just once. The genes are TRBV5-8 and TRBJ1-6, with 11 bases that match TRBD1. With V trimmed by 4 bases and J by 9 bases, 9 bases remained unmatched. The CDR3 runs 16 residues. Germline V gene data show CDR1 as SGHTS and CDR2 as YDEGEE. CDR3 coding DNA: TGTGCCAGCAGCCTCGGGACAGGGGGATTGGGTTCACCCCTCCACTTT. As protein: CASSLGTGGLGSPLHF. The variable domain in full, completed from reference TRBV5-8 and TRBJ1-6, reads EAGVTQSPTHLIKTRGQQATLRCSPISGHTSVYWYQQALGLGLQFLLWYDEGEERNRGNFPPRFSGRQFPNYSSELNVNALELEDSALYLCASSLGTGGLGSPLHFGNGTRLTVT.

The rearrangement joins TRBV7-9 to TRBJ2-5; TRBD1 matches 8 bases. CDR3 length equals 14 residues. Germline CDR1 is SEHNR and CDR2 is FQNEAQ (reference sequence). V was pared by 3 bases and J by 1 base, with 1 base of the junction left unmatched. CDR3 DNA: TGTGCCAGCAGCTTGGACAGGGCCCAAGAGACCCAGTACTTC. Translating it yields CASSLDRAQETQYF.

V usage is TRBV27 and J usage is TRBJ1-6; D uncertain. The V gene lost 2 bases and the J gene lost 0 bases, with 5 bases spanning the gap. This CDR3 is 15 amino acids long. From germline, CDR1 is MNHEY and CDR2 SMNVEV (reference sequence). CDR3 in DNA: TGTGCCAGCAGTTTAATCGTCTCCTATAATTCACCCCTCCACTTT. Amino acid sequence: CASSLIVSYNSPLHF.

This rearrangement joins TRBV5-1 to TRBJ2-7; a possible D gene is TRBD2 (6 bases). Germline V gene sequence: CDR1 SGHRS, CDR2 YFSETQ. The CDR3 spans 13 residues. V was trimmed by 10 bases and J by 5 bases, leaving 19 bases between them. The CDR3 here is CASAGGVFNEQYF. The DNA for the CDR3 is TGCGCCTCAGCCGGAGGGGTTTTCAACGAGCAGTACTTC.

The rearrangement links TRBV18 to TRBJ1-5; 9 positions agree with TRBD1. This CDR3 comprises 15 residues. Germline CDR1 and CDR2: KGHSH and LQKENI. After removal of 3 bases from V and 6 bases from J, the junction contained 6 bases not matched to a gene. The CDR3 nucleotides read TGTGCCAGCTCACCGGGAACAGGGGGCAGTCAGCCCCAGCATTTT. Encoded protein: CASSPGTGGSQPQHF. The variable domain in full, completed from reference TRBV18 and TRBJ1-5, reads NAGVMQNPRHLVRRRGQEARLRCSPMKGHSHVYWYRQLPEEGLKFMVYLQKENIIDESGMPKERFSAEFPKEGPSILRIQQVVRGDSAAYFCASSPGTGGSQPQHFGDGTRLSIL.

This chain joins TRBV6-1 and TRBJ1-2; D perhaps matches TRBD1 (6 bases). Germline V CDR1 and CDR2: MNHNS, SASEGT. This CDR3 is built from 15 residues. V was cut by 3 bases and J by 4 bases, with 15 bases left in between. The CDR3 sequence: CASSDPMGAGYGYTF. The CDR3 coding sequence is TGTGCCAGCAGTGACCCCATGGGGGCGGGCTATGGCTACACCTTC.

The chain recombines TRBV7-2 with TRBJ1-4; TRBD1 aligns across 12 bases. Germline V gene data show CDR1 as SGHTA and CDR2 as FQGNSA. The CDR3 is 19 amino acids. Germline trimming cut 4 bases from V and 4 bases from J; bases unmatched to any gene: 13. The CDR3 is CASSSPRDRGRFGNEKLFF. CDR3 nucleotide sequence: TGTGCCAGCAGCTCACCAAGGGACAGGGGGCGTTTCGGTAATGAAAAACTGTTTTTT.

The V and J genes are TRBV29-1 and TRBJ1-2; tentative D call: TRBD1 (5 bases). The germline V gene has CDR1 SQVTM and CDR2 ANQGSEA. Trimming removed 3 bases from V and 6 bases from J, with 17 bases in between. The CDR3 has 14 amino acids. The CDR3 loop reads CSVDAGRGGDGYTF. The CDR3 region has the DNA TGCAGCGTTGACGCAGGGAGGGGAGGGGATGGCTACACCTTC. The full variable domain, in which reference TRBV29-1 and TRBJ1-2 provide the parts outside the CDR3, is SAVISQKPSRDICQRGTSLTIQCQVDSQVTMMFWYRQQPGQSLTLIATANQGSEATYESGFVIDKFPISRPNLTFSTLTVSNMSPEDSSIYLCSVDAGRGGDGYTFGSGTRLTVV.

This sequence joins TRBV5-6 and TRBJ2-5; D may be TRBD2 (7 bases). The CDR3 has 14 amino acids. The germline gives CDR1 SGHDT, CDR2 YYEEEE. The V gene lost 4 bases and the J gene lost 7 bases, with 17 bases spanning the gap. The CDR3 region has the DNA TGTGCCAGCAGCCGTCCCGGGGGGCAGGGGACCCAGTACTTC. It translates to CASSRPGGQGTQYF. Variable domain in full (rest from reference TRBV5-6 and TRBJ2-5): DAGVTQSPTHLIKTRGQQVTLRCSPKSGHDTVSWYQQALGQGPQFIFQYYEEEERQRGNFPDRFSGHQFPNYSSELNVNALLLGDSALYLCASSRPGGQGTQYFGPGTRLLVL.

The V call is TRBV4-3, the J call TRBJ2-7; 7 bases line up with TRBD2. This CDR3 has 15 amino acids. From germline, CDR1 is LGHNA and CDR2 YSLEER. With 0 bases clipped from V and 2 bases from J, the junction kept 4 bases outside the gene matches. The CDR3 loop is CASSQDGAGAYEQYF. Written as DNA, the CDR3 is TGCGCCAGCAGCCAAGATGGGGCGGGAGCCTACGAGCAGTACTTC.

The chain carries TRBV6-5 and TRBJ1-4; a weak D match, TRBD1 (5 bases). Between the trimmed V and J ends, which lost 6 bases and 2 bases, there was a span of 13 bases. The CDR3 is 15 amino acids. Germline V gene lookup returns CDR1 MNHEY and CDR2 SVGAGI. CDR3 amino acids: CASSPVQETNEKLFF. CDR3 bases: TGTGCCAGCAGCCCCGTACAGGAGACTAATGAAAAACTGTTTTTT.

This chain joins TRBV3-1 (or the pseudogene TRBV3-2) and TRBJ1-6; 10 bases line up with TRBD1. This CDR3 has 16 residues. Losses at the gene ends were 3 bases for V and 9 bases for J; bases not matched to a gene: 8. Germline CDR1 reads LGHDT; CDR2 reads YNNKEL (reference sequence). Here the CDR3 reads CASSQRQGAMGSPLHF. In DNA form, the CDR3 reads TGTGCCAGCAGCCAGCGACAGGGGGCCATGGGTTCACCCCTCCACTTT.

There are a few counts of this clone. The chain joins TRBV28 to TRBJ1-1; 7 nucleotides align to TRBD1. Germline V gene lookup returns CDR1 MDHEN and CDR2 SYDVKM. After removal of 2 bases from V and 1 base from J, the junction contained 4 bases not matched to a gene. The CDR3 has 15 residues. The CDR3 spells CASSLPGGTNTEAFF. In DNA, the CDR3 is TGTGCCAGCAGTTTACCAGGGGGGACGAACACTGAAGCTTTCTTT.